A single sample is the source of the 8 T cell receptor beta chains below, sequenced in a study of breast tumors, draining lymph nodes, adjacent tissues. TCRdb re-analysed the multiplex PCR reads in MiXCR, keeping a single row per CDR3 protein. The table shows under 75,000 distinct CDR3 sequences, with 57% occurring only once. Material: breast tumor tissue. The receptor source for this set is a female donor with breast cancer. Some clones in this sample may be carry-over from other donors' samples.

This clonotype was recorded at least ten times. This chain connects TRBV20-1 to TRBJ1-4; D is undetermined. Germline loops: CDR1 DFQATT, CDR2 SNEGSKA (reference sequence). The length of the CDR3 is 14 residues. The V end lost 5 bases, the J end lost 8 bases, and 18 bases lay between the germline ends. The CDR3 sequence is CSASPPEGPEKLFF. CDR3 DNA: TGCAGTGCTTCCCCGCCCGAGGGCCCCGAAAAACTGTTTTTT.

This clonotype has ten or more counts. This clone may be a read error of a much larger clone one base away. The rearrangement joins TRBV6-1 to TRBJ2-7, with TRBD1 matching 10 bases. The CDR3 runs 15 residues. CDR1 is MNHNS, CDR2 SASEGT, per germline. This CDR3 is CASSQARDRGYEQYF. The CDR3 coding sequence is TGTGCCAGCAGTCAAGCGCGGGACAGGGGCTACGAGCAGTACTTC.

This clonotype occurred once. The chain carries TRBV9 and TRBJ2-1; D gene uncertain. The CDR3 has 14 residues. Germline V gene sequence: CDR1 SGDLS, CDR2 YYNGEE. V was clipped by 1 base and J by 2 bases, with 7 bases between them. In DNA form, the CDR3 reads TGTGCCAGCAGCGTATCGGAGACCTACAATGAGCAGTTCTTC. Protein: CASSVSETYNEQFF.

This clonotype was observed a handful of times. This may arise from a read error, as a much more abundant clone is one base away. This sequence joins TRBV20-1 and TRBJ2-5; D gene unclear. This CDR3 has 14 amino acids. V lost 5 bases to trimming and J lost 7 bases, with 20 bases between them. Germline CDR1 DFQATT, CDR2 SNEGSKA (reference sequence). For the CDR3, the DNA is TGCAGTGCTGGCAGAGCTGGCGCCTCAGCGACCCAGTACTTC. Translated: CSAGRAGASATQYF.

This clonotype was picked up a small number of times. The V call is TRBV24-1, the J call TRBJ2-1, with 12 positions matching TRBD2. The germline CDR1 and CDR2 sequences are KGHDR and SFDVKD. J lost 10 bases, V lost 3 bases, and 9 bases had no gene match. The CDR3 runs to 16 residues. This CDR3 reads CATSDPSGRAIREQFF. CDR3 sequence (DNA): TGTGCCACCAGTGATCCTAGCGGGAGGGCGATTAGGGAGCAGTTCTTC.

At least ten counts were recorded for this clonotype. The chain employs TRBV3-1 and TRBJ2-1; 9 bases fit TRBD2. Losses at the gene ends were 6 bases for V and 4 bases for J; bases not matched to a gene: 7. This CDR3 region has 15 residues. CDR1 LGHDT and CDR2 YNNKEL come from the germline V gene (reference sequence). The DNA for the CDR3 is TGTGCCAGCAGACGTAGCGGGAGTTTTTACAATGAGCAGTTCTTC. Translating it yields CASRRSGSFYNEQFF.

This clonotype was recorded a few times. The chain joins TRBV7-8 to TRBJ2-3; D remains ambiguous. Germline loops: CDR1 SGHVS, CDR2 FQNEAQ. The CDR3 sequence is 12 residues long. Trimming took off 5 bases at V and 2 bases at J, with 5 bases between the two ends. The chain's CDR3 is CASSRATDTQYF. The CDR3 nucleotides read TGTGCCAGCAGCCGAGCCACAGATACGCAGTATTTT.

J is TRBJ2-5 and V is TRBV6-6; D tentatively fits TRBD1 or TRBD2 (8 bases each). Germline V gives CDR1 MNHNY, CDR2 SVGAGI (reference sequence). Between the trimmed V and J ends, which lost 2 bases and 7 bases, there was a span of 29 bases. This CDR3 region has 19 residues. CDR3 region: CASSYQTGDFSGTRGTQYF. For the CDR3, the DNA is TGTGCCAGCAGTTACCAGACAGGGGACTTTAGCGGGACCAGGGGGACCCAGTACTTC.